Below are 31 T cell receptor beta chains sequenced from a single sample in a study of blood T cells in healthy people across ages. A second PCR, run for about 7 to 12 cycles, used a sample-barcoded 5' primer plus a J-beta primer mix. Each CDR3 protein is one row after TCRdb ran MiXCR on the 5' RACE reads. The sample lists over 450,000 distinct CDR3 sequences; about 25% were seen once. The same data also went into a second study, on T cells of mothers and their children.

The specimen was blood. The receptors derive from a boy aged 5-17 years in good health.

This clonotype was recorded at least ten times. This rearrangement joins TRBV2 to TRBJ2-5; D is ambiguous. The CDR3 runs to 14 residues. CDR1 is SNHLY, CDR2 FYNNEI, per germline. V lost 3 bases, J lost 1 base, and 9 bases lay in between. CDR3: CASSDPRTQETQYF. CDR3 sequence (DNA): TGTGCCAGCAGTGACCCAAGAACCCAAGAGACCCAGTACTTC.

This clonotype was seen only a few times. V is TRBV12-3 or TRBV12-4 and J is TRBJ2-1, with D unclear. Trimming removed 1 base at V and 8 bases at J, with 12 bases between. This CDR3 is 14 amino acids long. DNA for the CDR3: TGTGCCAGCAGTTTAGGTCCAGGTTTAGATGAGCAGTTCTTC. This codes for CASSLGPGLDEQFF.

This clonotype has at least ten counts. The rearrangement joins TRBV24-1 to TRBJ1-5, with D possibly being TRBD1 (5 bases). The CDR3 is 16 amino acids. With 2 bases removed from V and 2 bases from J, the gap between germline ends came to 12 bases. Germline loops: CDR1 KGHDR, CDR2 SFDVKD. Written as DNA, the CDR3 is TGTGCCACCAGTGATTCCCCAGGGTGGGGCAATCAGCCCCAGCATTTT. Its protein product is CATSDSPGWGNQPQHF.

The CDR3 spells CSAQTGAGNEKLFF. The CDR3 DNA follows: TGCAGTGCTCAGACAGGGGCTGGGAATGAAAAACTGTTTTTT. The V and J genes are TRBV20-1 and TRBJ1-4, with 8 bases identical to TRBD1. Germline V CDR1 and CDR2: DFQATT, SNEGSKA (reference sequence). Unmatched junction bases numbered 7, after V lost 5 bases and J lost 5 bases. The CDR3 consists of 14 residues.

The chain recombines TRBV9 with TRBJ2-5, with TRBD2 identical over 10 bases. The DNA end favors TRBJ2-7, so the J call may be wrong. Germline assignment: CDR1 SGDLS and CDR2 YYNGEE. CDR3 size: 14 residues. CDR3 sequence (DNA): TGTGCCAGCAGCGGAGCGGGGGGGCCGAACGAGCAGTACTTC. Translated: CASSGAGGPNEQYF.

Only a few counts were recorded for this clonotype. The CDR3 sequence is CASRAPRLTDEKLFF. The CDR3 DNA sequence: TGTGCCAGCAGGGCACCCCGATTGACAGATGAAAAACTGTTTTTT. The chain combines TRBV2 with TRBJ1-4, with TRBD1 as a possible D gene (5 bases). Germline lookup yields CDR1 SNHLY and CDR2 FYNNEI. Trimming took off 6 bases at V and 6 bases at J, with 17 bases between the two ends. The CDR3 runs to 15 residues.

This clonotype was seen a few times. The chain employs TRBV6-1 and TRBJ2-1, with TRBD2 matching over 10 bases. V lost 10 bases to trimming and J lost 8 bases; unmatched junction nucleotides: 11. Germline-derived CDR1 and CDR2 are MNHNS and SASEGT. The CDR3 sequence is 14 residues long. CDR3 in amino acids: CATGASGGVDEQFF. For the CDR3, the DNA is TGTGCCACCGGCGCGAGCGGGGGGGTCGATGAGCAGTTCTTC.

The table lists this clonotype with a few counts. J is TRBJ2-5 and V is TRBV5-1; D is ambiguous. The last part of the DNA fits TRBJ2-7 better; the J call may be wrong. Germline-derived CDR1 and CDR2 are SGHRS and YFSETQ. There are 16 residues in the CDR3. CDR3 sequence: CASSLGQTLVGYEQYF. CDR3 nucleotides: TGCGCCAGCAGCTTGGGTCAGACATTGGTTGGATACGAGCAGTACTTC.

V usage is TRBV6-6 and J usage is TRBJ2-5; D unclear. This CDR3 has 15 amino acids. V gave up 5 bases and J gave up 1 base, with 14 bases separating them. Germline V gene sequence: CDR1 MNHNY, CDR2 SVGAGI (reference sequence). CDR3 amino acids: CASSPYLRLQETQYF. The CDR3 coding sequence is TGTGCCAGCAGTCCTTACCTGAGACTCCAAGAGACCCAGTACTTC.

The chain carries TRBV6-5 and TRBJ1-1; D remains unclear. Germline V gene data show CDR1 as MNHEY and CDR2 as SVGAGI. Trimming cost V 0 bases and J 5 bases, with 13 bases left between them. This CDR3 has 15 residues. The CDR3 sequence is CASSYSTTLGTEAFF. The CDR3 DNA reads as TGTGCCAGCAGTTACTCTACGACACTGGGGACTGAAGCTTTCTTT.

The V gene is TRBV11-2, the J gene TRBJ2-5; no reliable D call. The J call could be wrong; TRBJ2-1 is a better fit for the DNA end. The CDR3 extends over 12 amino acids. Germline CDR1 and CDR2: SGHAT and FQNNGV. DNA for the CDR3: TGTGCCAGCAGCTGGCTCCCCAATGAGCAGTTCTTC. It codes for CASSWLPNEQFF.

The sample holds a few counts of this clonotype. The chain carries TRBV6-5 and TRBJ2-7; 9 bases are a match to TRBD1. The CDR3 has 14 amino acids. The trim removed 9 bases at V and 2 bases at J, leaving 8 bases unmatched. Germline V lookup: CDR1 MNHEY, CDR2 SVGAGI. The CDR3 region has the DNA TGTGCCAGTGGACCGGGGACAGGGACCTACGAGCAGTACTTC. Its translation: CASGPGTGTYEQYF.

In this sample, this clonotype turned up a few times. The genes are TRBV20-1 and TRBJ2-3; D perhaps matches TRBD1 (6 bases). The germline V gene encodes CDR1 DFQATT and CDR2 SNEGSKA (reference sequence). This CDR3 has 16 amino acids. V shed 0 bases and J shed 6 bases, with 19 bases lying between them. The CDR3 DNA reads as TGCAGTGCTAGAGAATCTCTCGGGGCCCAGGGGGATACGCAGTATTTT. This gives the protein CSARESLGAQGDTQYF.

The sample holds a few counts of this clonotype. The chain links TRBV5-1 to TRBJ2-5; tentatively, D is TRBD2 (5 bases). The CDR3 length is 13 residues. Per germline, CDR1 SGHRS and CDR2 YFSETQ. V was cut by 5 bases and J by 0 bases, with 8 bases left in between. In nucleotides, the CDR3 is TGCGCCAGCAGACCGGGAAACCAAGAGACCCAGTACTTC. Translating it yields CASRPGNQETQYF.

V gene TRBV28 combines with J gene TRBJ2-2, with TRBD2 matching 8 bases. The CDR3 contains 15 residues. Germline V CDR1 and CDR2: MDHEN, SYDVKM. The trim removed 5 bases at V and 5 bases at J, leaving 7 bases unmatched. CDR3 DNA: TGTGCCAGCAGTATCGGGGGGGCCAGGACCGGGGAGCTGTTTTTT. It codes for CASSIGGARTGELFF.

The V and J genes are TRBV6-6 and TRBJ2-3; D remains ambiguous. The germline V and J ends were trimmed by 0 bases and 3 bases, with 10 bases remaining between them. Looked up from germline, CDR1 is MNHNY and CDR2 is SVGAGI (reference sequence). There are 15 residues in the CDR3. The CDR3 DNA sequence: TGTGCCAGCAGTTACTCTAGTGTTCCAACAGATACGCAGTATTTT. Protein product: CASSYSSVPTDTQYF.

The chain combines TRBV7-9 with TRBJ2-2; D ambiguous. The length of the CDR3 is 15 residues. Between the trimmed V and J ends, which lost 7 bases and 2 bases, there was a span of 14 bases. CDR1 and CDR2 (germline): SEHNR, FQNEAQ (reference sequence). CDR3 bases: TGTGCCAGCACCCCCACGGGTACTAACACCGGGGAGCTGTTTTTT. Amino acid sequence: CASTPTGTNTGELFF.

This clonotype was counted at least ten times. The chain has TRBV9 and TRBJ2-3, with 9 bases aligning to TRBD2. V lost 4 bases to trimming and J lost 3 bases; unmatched junction nucleotides: 12. The length of the CDR3 is 17 residues. Germline values: CDR1 SGDLS, CDR2 YYNGEE. CDR3 sequence: CASSPRGSGSLTDTQYF. In DNA form, the CDR3 reads TGTGCCAGCAGCCCTCGGGGTAGCGGGAGCCTAACAGATACGCAGTATTTT.

The chain joins TRBV25-1 to TRBJ1-1; unclear D gene. Germline V gene data show CDR1 as MGHDK and CDR2 as SYGVNS. The CDR3 sequence is 14 residues long. With 7 bases removed from V and 4 bases from J, the gap between germline ends came to 16 bases. The CDR3 sequence: CASKLIPDPTEAFF. The CDR3 bases are TGTGCCAGCAAGTTAATTCCGGACCCCACTGAAGCTTTCTTT.

This clonotype has more than one count but fewer than ten. This rearrangement joins TRBV9 to TRBJ2-5; 8 bases match TRBD2. The V gene end was trimmed by 0 bases and the J gene end by 1 base; junction bases not matched to a gene: 5. The CDR3 consists of 16 residues. CDR1 and CDR2 from the germline V gene are SGDLS and YYNGEE. Here the CDR3 DNA reads TGTGCCAGCAGCGTAGCCGCGGGAGGCCCCCAAGAGACCCAGTACTTC. This sequence encodes CASSVAAGGPQETQYF.

V is TRBV12-3 or TRBV12-4 and J is TRBJ1-2; 9 positions agree with TRBD1. The CDR3 is 13 amino acids. The V segment lost 6 bases and the J segment 8 bases; nucleotides outside the gene matches: 7. CDR3 sequence reads: CASSPGQGTGYTF. CDR3 DNA: TGTGCCAGCAGCCCCGGACAGGGGACGGGCTACACCTTC.

The rearrangement links TRBV6-6 to TRBJ2-7; perhaps TRBD1 as D (6 bases). V shed 8 bases and J shed 4 bases, with 18 bases lying between them. This CDR3 is 14 amino acids long. The germline gives CDR1 MNHNY, CDR2 SVGAGI (reference sequence). Here the CDR3 reads CASGSVGAGYEQYF. The CDR3 DNA is TGTGCCAGCGGTTCTGTGGGGGCGGGTTACGAGCAGTACTTC.

V usage is TRBV7-2 and J usage is TRBJ2-1, with 13 bases that match TRBD2. This CDR3 contains 16 residues. After removal of 2 bases from V and 8 bases from J, the junction contained 6 bases not matched to a gene. Germline loops: CDR1 SGHTA, CDR2 FQGNSA. This chain's CDR3 is CASSLIGTSGKDEQFF. The DNA for the CDR3 is TGTGCCAGCAGCTTAATCGGGACTAGCGGGAAAGATGAGCAGTTCTTC.

The chain is built from TRBV12-3 or TRBV12-4 and TRBJ2-5; 7 bases map to TRBD1. Trimming removed 5 bases from V and 0 bases from J; junction bases left unmatched: 9. The CDR3 runs 16 residues. CDR3 in amino acids: CASSLYRGMYQETQYF. CDR3 DNA: TGTGCCAGCAGTCTATACAGGGGCATGTACCAAGAGACCCAGTACTTC.

The chain has TRBV6-6 and TRBJ2-5; D is unclear. The DNA matches TRBJ2-7 better at its end, which makes the J call doubtful. The CDR3 runs 14 residues. CDR1 and CDR2 from the germline V gene are MNHNY and SVGAGI (reference sequence). CDR3 region: CASGAVDRSYEQYF. CDR3 DNA sequence: TGTGCCAGCGGCGCGGTGGATCGCTCCTACGAGCAGTACTTC.

This clonotype was found a few times. In DNA, the CDR3 is TGCAGTGCTAGAGACGTCGTTGGCGCATGGAGGAGGACAGGCCTGTATGGCTACACCTTC. It translates to CSARDVVGAWRRTGLYGYTF. V usage is TRBV20-1 and J usage is TRBJ1-2, with TRBD1 identical over 7 bases. Germline V lookup: CDR1 DFQATT, CDR2 SNEGSKA (reference sequence). CDR3 length: 20 residues. V lost 0 bases to trimming and J lost 5 bases; unmatched junction nucleotides: 24.

This chain uses TRBV27 with TRBJ1-5; D is possibly TRBD1 (5 bases). The CDR3 spans 15 residues. V was shortened by 1 base and J by 5 bases, with 12 bases between the two germline ends. Per germline, CDR1 MNHEY and CDR2 SMNVEV (reference sequence). The CDR3 sequence is CASSLYAGRDQPQHF. The CDR3, as DNA: TGTGCCAGCAGTTTATATGCAGGGCGAGATCAGCCCCAGCATTTT.

CDR3 sequence (DNA): TGCGCCAGCAGCCAAGATCATCGGCAGGGGTATGGCTACACCTTC. Amino acid sequence: CASSQDHRQGYGYTF. V and J are TRBV4-3 and TRBJ1-2; D possibly corresponds to TRBD1 (6 bases). V was clipped by 0 bases and J by 5 bases, with 13 bases between them. The V gene's germline CDR1 is LGHNA and CDR2 YSLEER. CDR3 length: 15 residues.

The chain couples TRBV2 to TRBJ2-5; 7 nucleotides match TRBD1. The end of the DNA fits TRBJ2-7 better, so the J call may be wrong. CDR1 SNHLY and CDR2 FYNNEI come from the germline V gene. This CDR3 region has 12 residues. The CDR3 reads CASRDSYHEQYF. DNA of the CDR3: TGTGCCAGCCGGGACAGCTACCACGAGCAGTACTTC.

This sequence joins TRBV25-1 and TRBJ1-1; D is undetermined. Germline CDR1 MGHDK, CDR2 SYGVNS. V gave up 10 bases and J gave up 0 bases, with 21 bases separating them. The CDR3 contains 16 residues. The CDR3 coding sequence is TGTGCCAAAAAAATACCAGATTTTACCATGAACACTGAAGCTTTCTTT. It encodes CAKKIPDFTMNTEAFF.

This clonotype appeared a single time. The V and J genes are TRBV5-1 and TRBJ2-1; TRBD1 might be the D (5 bases). CDR3 size: 14 residues. Germline V gene sequence: CDR1 SGHRS, CDR2 YFSETQ. Trimming stripped 1 base from V and 5 bases from J, with 10 bases between. The CDR3 DNA sequence: TGCGCCAGCAGCTTGTTACAGGCAAACAATGAGCAGTTCTTC. Its protein product is CASSLLQANNEQFF.